This T cell receptor beta chain was profiled in a study of T cells in Graves' hyperthyroidism and ophthalmopathy. As for the study in general: Peripheral blood was acquired at first diagnosis, ahead of any therapy whatsoever.

Study-wide findings and caveats: Stable hyperthyroidism and ophthalmopathy were separated using 13 V-J signatures. Most expanded thyroid clonotypes above 0.001 also appeared in blood.

In its sample, this clonotype was seen many times. Its specificity is unknown. CDR1 is MDHEN, CDR2 SYDVKM, per germline. Between the trimmed V and J ends, which lost 7 bases and 8 bases, there was a span of 17 bases. The CDR3 runs to 13 residues. RNA transcripts served as the template for amplifying TCR beta CDR3 regions. First-round RT-PCR targeting the TCR CDR3 was performed with the HTBI primer set. TCRdb reanalysed the multiplex PCR reads using MiXCR and keeps one entry per CDR3 protein. This table holds 640,000 or so distinct CDR3 sequences, 14% to 15% found once. The V call is TRBV28, the J call TRBJ1-2; D remains unclear. This TCR derives from a woman aged 40-49 years with Graves' ophthalmopathy. Sequenced sample: blood. The DNA of the CDR3 is TGTGCCAGCACAATCCTAGGGAAAGGGGGCTACACCTTC. Protein: CASTILGKGGYTF.